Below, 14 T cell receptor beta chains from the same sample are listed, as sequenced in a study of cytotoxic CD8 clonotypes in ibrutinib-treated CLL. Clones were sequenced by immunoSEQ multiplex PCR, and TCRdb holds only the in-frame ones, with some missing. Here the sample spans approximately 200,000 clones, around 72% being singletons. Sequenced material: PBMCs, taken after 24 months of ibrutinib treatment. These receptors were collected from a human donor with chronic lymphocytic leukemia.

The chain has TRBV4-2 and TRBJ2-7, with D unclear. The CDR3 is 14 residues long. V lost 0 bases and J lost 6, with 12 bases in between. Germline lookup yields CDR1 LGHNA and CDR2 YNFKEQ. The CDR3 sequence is CASSQDDTFGEQYF. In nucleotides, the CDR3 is TGTGCCAGCAGCCAAGACGACACGTTCGGCGAGCAGTACTTC.

In DNA, the CDR3 is TGTGCCAGCAGTTTATTTGTAGCGGGGTCGTACCAAGAGACCCAGTACTTC. The encoded protein is CASSLFVAGSYQETQYF. The chain joins TRBV7-2 to TRBJ2-5; 8 bases are a match to TRBD2. Germline assignment: CDR1 SGHTA and CDR2 FQGNSA. The J segment lost 0 bases and the V segment lost 6 bases, leaving 12 bases of the junction unmatched. This CDR3 is 17 amino acids long.

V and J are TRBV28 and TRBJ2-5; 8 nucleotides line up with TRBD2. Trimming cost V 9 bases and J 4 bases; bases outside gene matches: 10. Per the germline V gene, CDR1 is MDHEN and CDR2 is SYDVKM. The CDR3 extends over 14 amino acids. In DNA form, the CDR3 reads TGTGCCAGTAATAAGCGGGAGCAGGGAGAGACCCAGTACTTC. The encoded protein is CASNKREQGETQYF.

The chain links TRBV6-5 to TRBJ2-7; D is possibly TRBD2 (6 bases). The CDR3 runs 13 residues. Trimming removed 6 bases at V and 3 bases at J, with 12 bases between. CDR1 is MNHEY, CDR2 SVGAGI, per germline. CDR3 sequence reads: CASRGGISYEQYF. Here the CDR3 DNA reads TGTGCCAGCAGAGGAGGGATCAGCTACGAGCAGTACTTC.

The CDR3 DNA follows: TGTGCCAGCAGCGCCCGAGCGGATACGTCCTACGAGCAGTACTTC. Amino acids: CASSARADTSYEQYF. The J gene is TRBJ2-7, the V gene TRBV9, with D possibly TRBD2 on 5 matching bases. The V gene lost 3 bases and the J gene lost 1 base, with 14 bases spanning the gap. The germline CDR1 and CDR2 sequences are SGDLS and YYNGEE. CDR3 length equals 15 residues.

The CDR3, as DNA: TGCGCCAGCAGCTTGACCTTCAGCGGCCAAGAGACCCAGTACTTC. This encodes CASSLTFSGQETQYF. The chain has TRBV5-1 and TRBJ2-5; maybe TRBD2 (5 bases). CDR1 and CDR2 (germline): SGHRS, YFSETQ. V dropped 1 base and J dropped 1 base, with 11 bases sitting between them. The CDR3 has 15 residues.

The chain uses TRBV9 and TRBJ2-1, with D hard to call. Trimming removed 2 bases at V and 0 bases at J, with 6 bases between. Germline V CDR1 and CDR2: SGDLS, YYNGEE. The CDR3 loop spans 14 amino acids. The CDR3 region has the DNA TGTGCCAGCAGCGTTCAGAGCTCCTACAATGAGCAGTTCTTC. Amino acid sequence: CASSVQSSYNEQFF.

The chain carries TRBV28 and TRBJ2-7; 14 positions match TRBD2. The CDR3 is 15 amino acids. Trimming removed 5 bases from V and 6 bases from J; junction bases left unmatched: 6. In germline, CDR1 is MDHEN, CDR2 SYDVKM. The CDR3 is CASSPGLAGVGEQYF. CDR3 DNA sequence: TGTGCCAGCAGTCCGGGACTAGCGGGAGTAGGCGAGCAGTACTTC.

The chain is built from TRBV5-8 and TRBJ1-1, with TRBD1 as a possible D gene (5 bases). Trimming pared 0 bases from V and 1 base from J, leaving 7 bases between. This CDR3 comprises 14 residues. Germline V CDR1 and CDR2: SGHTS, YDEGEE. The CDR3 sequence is CASSLGQPNTEAFF. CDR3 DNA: TGTGCCAGCAGCTTGGGACAGCCGAACACTGAAGCTTTCTTT.

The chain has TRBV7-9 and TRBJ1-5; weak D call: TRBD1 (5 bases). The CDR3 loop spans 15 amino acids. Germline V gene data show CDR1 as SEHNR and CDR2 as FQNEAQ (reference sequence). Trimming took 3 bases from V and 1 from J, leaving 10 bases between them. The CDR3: CASSLAGGSNQPQHF. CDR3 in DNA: TGTGCCAGCAGCTTGGCCGGGGGGAGCAATCAGCCCCAGCATTTT.

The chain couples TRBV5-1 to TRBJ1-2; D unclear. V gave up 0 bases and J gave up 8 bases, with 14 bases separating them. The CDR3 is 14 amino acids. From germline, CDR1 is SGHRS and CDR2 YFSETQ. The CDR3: CASSLAVSRVGYTF. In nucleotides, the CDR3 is TGCGCCAGCAGCTTGGCCGTGAGTCGGGTGGGCTACACCTTC.

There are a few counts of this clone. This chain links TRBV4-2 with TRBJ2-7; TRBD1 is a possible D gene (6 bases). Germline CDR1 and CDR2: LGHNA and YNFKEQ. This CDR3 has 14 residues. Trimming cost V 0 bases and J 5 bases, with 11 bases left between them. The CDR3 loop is CASSQEYRAHEQYF. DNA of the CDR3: TGTGCCAGCAGCCAAGAGTACAGGGCCCACGAGCAGTACTTC.

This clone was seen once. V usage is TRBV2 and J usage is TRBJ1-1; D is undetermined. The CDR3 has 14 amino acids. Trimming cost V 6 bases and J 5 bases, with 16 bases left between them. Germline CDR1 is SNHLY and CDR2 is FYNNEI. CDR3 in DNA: TGTGCCAGCAGCGAACAAGGGTGGAAAACTGAAGCTTTCTTT. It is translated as CASSEQGWKTEAFF.

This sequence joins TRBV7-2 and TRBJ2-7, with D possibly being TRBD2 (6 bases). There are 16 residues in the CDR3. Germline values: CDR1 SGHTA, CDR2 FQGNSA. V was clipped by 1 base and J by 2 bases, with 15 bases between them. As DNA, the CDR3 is TGTGCCAGCAGCTTAGTATCTGGGACGGGAGCCTACGAGCAGTACTTC. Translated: CASSLVSGTGAYEQYF.